Below, 17 T cell receptor beta chains from the same sample are listed, as sequenced in a study of T cells expressing NK-cell markers. TCRdb reprocessed the 5' RACE reads, keeping one entry per CDR3 protein, no DNA. The listing contains 500,000 to 700,000 distinct CDR3 sequences. Specimen: blood T cells: a sorted CD56 or NKG2C T cell subset, CD4+ or CD8+ T cells, or bulk PBMC T cells (not recorded which). These receptors came from a young man in good health.

The genes are TRBV20-1 and TRBJ2-5; TCRdb picks TRBD1, but there is no DNA to check that call. The germline CDR1 and CDR2 sequences are DFQATT and SNEGSKA (reference sequence). The CDR3 sequence is 13 residues long. The chain's CDR3 is CARATGSVETQYF.

This rearrangement joins TRBV20-1 to TRBJ2-3; TCRdb picks TRBD2, but there is no DNA to check that call. CDR1 is DFQATT, CDR2 SNEGSKA, per germline (reference sequence). There are 16 residues in the CDR3. This CDR3 is CSATTSGRALGDTQYF.

The chain links TRBV6-2 or TRBV6-3 to TRBJ1-5; TCRdb's assignment of TRBD1 cannot be checked, as there is no DNA. Germline V CDR1 and CDR2: MNHEY, SVGEGT. This CDR3 spans 15 amino acids. CDR3 residues: CASSRKGVPNQPQHF.

The chain uses TRBV7-2 and TRBJ1-1; no DNA is available, so the TRBD1 call from TCRdb remains unchecked. The CDR3 contains 15 residues. Germline V CDR1 and CDR2: SGHTA, FQGNSA. CDR3 loop: CASSLAGGLDTEAFF.

V and J are TRBV4-1 and TRBJ2-1; checking the TCRdb D call of TRBD1 is not possible without DNA. This CDR3 region has 13 residues. Germline CDR1 MGHRA, CDR2 YSYEKL. The CDR3 spells CASLQVGASEQFF.

The chain joins TRBV20-1 to TRBJ2-1; the D call of TRBD2 rests on TCRdb alone, since no DNA is present to check it. CDR3 length: 13 amino acids. Germline V CDR1 and CDR2: DFQATT, SNEGSKA (reference sequence). The CDR3 sequence: CSASNGRAWEQFF.

The J gene is TRBJ2-1, the V gene TRBV9; TCRdb's D call of TRBD2 is untestable without DNA. Germline loops: CDR1 SGDLS, CDR2 YYNGEE. The CDR3 loop spans 13 amino acids. The CDR3 here is CASTSSGSSEQFF.

The chain combines TRBV10-3 with TRBJ1-6. The length of the CDR3 is 14 residues. The germline V gene has CDR1 ENHRY and CDR2 SYGVKD. The CDR3 reads CAISEVTGNSPLHF.

V is TRBV7-8 and J is TRBJ1-2; TCRdb designates TRBD1, a call that cannot be tested without DNA. The V gene's germline CDR1 is SGHVS and CDR2 FQNEAQ. The CDR3 is 16 residues long. CDR3 protein: CASSLKGDRPNYGYTF.

The chain carries TRBV29-1 and TRBJ2-5; TCRdb gives TRBD1 as the D gene, but with no DNA this cannot be confirmed. The CDR3 is 13 residues long. CDR1 and CDR2 from the germline V gene are SQVTM and ANQGSEA. CDR3 sequence reads: CSVMTGHSETQYF.

This chain links TRBV5-1 with TRBJ2-1; TCRdb returns TRBD2, unconfirmable since there is no DNA. The CDR3 length is 12 residues. CDR1 and CDR2 from the germline V gene are SGHRS and YFSETQ. CDR3 amino acids: CASSAEGNEQFF.

The rearrangement joins TRBV3-1 to TRBJ2-2; TCRdb calls TRBD2, which cannot be checked without DNA. The CDR3 extends over 16 amino acids. Germline CDR1 reads LGHDT; CDR2 reads YNNKEL (reference sequence). CDR3: CASSLEREYGTGELFF.

The chain employs TRBV7-9 and TRBJ1-1. This CDR3 region has 11 residues. The germline CDR1 and CDR2 sequences are SEHNR and FQNEAQ (reference sequence). This CDR3 is CASSLDFEAFF.

The chain is built from TRBV29-1 and TRBJ2-5; TCRdb reports TRBD2, a call that lacks DNA to check it against. This CDR3 comprises 14 residues. Germline V CDR1 and CDR2: SQVTM, ANQGSEA. CDR3 region: CSVEVAGMRETQYF.

The CDR3: CASPPFGANVLTF. The chain employs TRBV12-3 or TRBV12-4 and TRBJ2-6; TCRdb names TRBD1, which stays unverified in the absence of DNA. There are 13 residues in the CDR3.

The rearrangement joins TRBV27 to TRBJ2-1; TCRdb lists TRBD2, though no DNA is available to test this call. The length of the CDR3 is 14 residues. Germline V gene sequence: CDR1 MNHEY, CDR2 SMNVEV (reference sequence). The CDR3 protein is CASSRAGGRNEQFF.

The chain links TRBV29-1 to TRBJ1-2. The length of the CDR3 is 12 residues. CDR1 and CDR2 (germline): SQVTM, ANQGSEA. CDR3 sequence: CSAQGGGYGYTF.